This section outlines one T cell receptor (beta chain) sequence together with its context. Its antigen remains unknown. The sample comes from a study of T cell responses to AZD1222 COVID-19 vaccine. Whole-study findings and limits: Elevations in Spike-specific TCR breadth and depth followed administration of two AZD1222 doses. No repertoire was sampled before or during the peak T cell response, only after it. There were mostly white British donors and more females than males, and clonal diversity was possibly underestimated.

The CDR3 length is 13 residues. From germline, CDR1 is MNHEY and CDR2 SVGAGI. V shed 0 bases and J shed 1 base, with 3 bases lying between them. Clones were read by immunoSEQ multiplex PCR, and TCRdb kept only the in-frame ones, dropping some. This table holds about 150,000 clones, approximately 88% found once. J is TRBJ1-1 and V is TRBV6-5; D uncertain. This specimen was peripheral blood, taken on day 0 of AZD1222 vaccination. This TCR came from an adult in good health. CDR3 loop: CASSYSTNTEAFF. DNA for the CDR3: TGTGCCAGCAGTTACTCGACGAACACTGAAGCTTTCTTT.